What follows are 30 T cell receptor beta chains derived from one specimen sequenced in a study of regulatory T cells in long-lasting Graves disease. Construction of the TCR beta libraries employed iRepertoire HTBI primers in conjunction with Arm-PCR of CDR3 regions. Via MiXCR, TCRdb re-called the multiplex PCR reads, giving one row per CDR3 protein. The data contain a few hundred thousand distinct CDR3 sequences, around 21% of them singletons. Time point: persistent/refractory GD, antithyroid drugs over 5 years with positive TRAb. Following extraction of RNA from PBMCs, that RNA was used to make the TCR library. This specimen was peripheral blood mononuclear cells (PBMCs), taken when the disease was refractory, from a patient treated with antithyroid drugs. The receptors come from a female donor with Graves disease.

A few counts support this clonotype. The chain recombines TRBV19 with TRBJ2-7; maybe TRBD1 (6 bases). CDR1 is LNHDA, CDR2 SQIVND, per germline (reference sequence). Trimming took 4 bases from V and 0 from J, leaving 13 bases between them. CDR3 size: 15 residues. In DNA, the CDR3 is TGTGCCAGTAGTACCAGTCACAGGGCCTCCTACGAGCAGTACTTC. Translated, it gives CASSTSHRASYEQYF.

The V gene is TRBV27, the J gene TRBJ2-7; possibly TRBD2 for D (7 bases). The V end lost 10 bases, the J end lost 7 bases, and 14 bases lay between the germline ends. Germline CDR1 MNHEY, CDR2 SMNVEV (reference sequence). The CDR3 spans 11 residues. The CDR3 region is CAIKGGGEQYF. In DNA form, the CDR3 reads TGTGCCATTAAGGGAGGGGGAGAGCAGTACTTC.

This sequence joins TRBV30 and TRBJ2-5, with TRBD2 as a possible D gene (5 bases). Per the germline V gene, CDR1 is GTSNPN and CDR2 is SVGIG (reference sequence). This CDR3 region has 12 residues. V was shortened by 3 bases and J by 9 bases, with 14 bases between the two germline ends. Here the CDR3 reads CAWRDPGGAQYF. In DNA form, the CDR3 reads TGTGCCTGGAGAGACCCAGGAGGAGCCCAGTACTTC.

The rearrangement joins TRBV6-2 or TRBV6-3 to TRBJ1-2, with 8 bases fitting TRBD1. Germline CDR1 is MNHEY and CDR2 is SVGEGT. The CDR3 consists of 16 residues. V was clipped by 0 bases and J by 8 bases; unmatched bases: 11. In nucleotides, the CDR3 is TGTGCCAGCAGTTACTCCACTCCGCAGGGGGCGTACGGCTACACCTTC. This gives the protein CASSYSTPQGAYGYTF.

Only a few counts were recorded for this clonotype. This chain connects TRBV7-9 to TRBJ2-4, with D perhaps TRBD2 (5 bases). The CDR3 length is 15 residues. Between the trimmed V and J ends, which lost 3 bases and 3 bases, there was a span of 12 bases. Per germline, CDR1 SEHNR and CDR2 FQNEAQ (reference sequence). The CDR3 DNA reads TGTGCCAGCAGCTTGGGAGATAGGGACAAAAACATTCAGTACTTC. This encodes CASSLGDRDKNIQYF.

In this sample, this clonotype turned up many times. The chain combines TRBV11-2 with TRBJ2-5; 9 nucleotides align to TRBD1. The J call may be wrong; the DNA end is better matched by TRBJ2-7. Germline CDR1 SGHAT, CDR2 FQNNGV. This CDR3 contains 16 residues. CDR3 residues: CASSLDKDRGIYEQYF. The CDR3, as DNA: TGTGCCAGCAGCTTAGATAAAGACAGGGGGATCTACGAGCAGTACTTC.

This clonotype was seen at least ten times. CDR3 in amino acids: CSARGAGEETQYF. In DNA form, the CDR3 reads TGCAGTGCTAGAGGCGCAGGGGAAGAGACCCAGTACTTC. The chain recombines TRBV20-1 with TRBJ2-5; D is possibly TRBD1 (6 bases). CDR1 is DFQATT, CDR2 SNEGSKA, per germline (reference sequence). This CDR3 contains 13 residues. Deletions cut 1 base from V and 3 bases from J, with 9 bases between.

The chain employs TRBV5-6 and TRBJ2-7; a possible D gene is TRBD1 (5 bases). Trimming took off 4 bases at V and 1 base at J, with 18 bases between the two ends. Germline loops: CDR1 SGHDT, CDR2 YYEEEE. The CDR3 is 16 residues long. The chain's CDR3 is CASSALQALGSYEQYF. CDR3 sequence (DNA): TGTGCCAGCAGCGCGCTACAGGCCTTGGGGTCCTACGAGCAGTACTTC.

This clonotype came up many times. The CDR3 region is CASSRQDLSANEKLFF. In DNA form, the CDR3 reads TGTGCCAGCAGCCGGCAGGACTTAAGTGCTAATGAAAAACTGTTTTTT. The gene calls are TRBV28 and TRBJ1-4; D call uncertain. V lost 6 bases and J lost 3, with 17 bases in between. The CDR3 runs to 16 residues. The germline CDR1 and CDR2 sequences are MDHEN and SYDVKM.

V and J are TRBV19 and TRBJ1-5; D gene uncertain. CDR3 size: 15 residues. V was pared by 4 bases and J by 0 bases, with 10 bases between. Germline V gene data show CDR1 as LNHDA and CDR2 as SQIVND (reference sequence). CDR3 in amino acids: CASSREGYSNQPQHF. CDR3 DNA: TGTGCCAGTAGTAGGGAGGGATATAGCAATCAGCCCCAGCATTTT.

The V call is TRBV14, the J call TRBJ1-1, with D maybe TRBD1 (6 bases). V lost 1 base and J lost 2, with 11 bases in between. CDR1 is SGHDN, CDR2 FVKESK, per germline. The length of the CDR3 is 15 residues. The CDR3 loop is CASSQAWTANTEAFF. In DNA, the CDR3 is TGTGCCAGCAGCCAAGCGTGGACAGCCAACACTGAAGCTTTCTTT.

This clonotype was counted ten times or more. The chain is built from TRBV6-1 and TRBJ2-5; no firm D call. The length of the CDR3 is 12 residues. CDR1 MNHNS and CDR2 SASEGT come from the germline V gene. Trimming removed 7 bases from V and 2 bases from J, with 8 bases in between. CDR3 protein: CASTALQETQYF. For the CDR3, the DNA is TGTGCCAGCACGGCTCTTCAAGAGACCCAGTACTTC.

The table lists this clonotype with many counts. V usage is TRBV5-1 and J usage is TRBJ2-2; no clear D. Trimming cost V 0 bases and J 0 bases, with 9 bases left between them. Germline CDR1 is SGHRS and CDR2 is YFSETQ. This CDR3 contains 16 residues. CDR3 in DNA: TGCGCCAGCAGCTTGGCCCTCTACACGAACACCGGGGAGCTGTTTTTT. Translated, it gives CASSLALYTNTGELFF.

This clonotype showed up many times. The CDR3 here is CASSLWSTSGYEQYF. The CDR3 region has the DNA TGTGCCAGCAGTTTATGGTCGACTAGCGGATACGAGCAGTACTTC. The chain has TRBV28 and TRBJ2-7, with 9 bases identical to TRBD2. CDR1 MDHEN and CDR2 SYDVKM come from the germline V gene. J was trimmed by 4 bases and V by 0 bases; bases with no gene match: 4. The CDR3 has 15 residues.

There are many counts of this clonotype. The J gene is TRBJ2-5, the V gene TRBV7-2, with a weak D call TRBD2 (6 bases). Per germline, CDR1 SGHTA and CDR2 FQGNSA. The CDR3 contains 16 residues. With 4 bases removed from V and 5 bases from J, the gap between germline ends came to 20 bases. CDR3 loop: CASSSSGLDPRETQYF. The DNA of the CDR3 is TGTGCCAGCAGCTCCTCGGGACTGGACCCCCGGGAGACCCAGTACTTC.

This clonotype was detected a few times. This chain uses TRBV20-1 with TRBJ1-5; TRBD1 might be the D (5 bases). The CDR3 has 14 amino acids. The germline V gene encodes CDR1 DFQATT and CDR2 SNEGSKA (reference sequence). Deletions cut 6 bases from V and 9 bases from J, with 21 bases between. Written as DNA, the CDR3 is TGCAGTGCAGTGCAACTGGGACCGTCTGGGCCCCAGCATTTT. It encodes CSAVQLGPSGPQHF.

Here the CDR3 reads CSARDMAGAGNTEAFF. In DNA, the CDR3 is TGCAGTGCTAGAGATATGGCAGGGGCCGGGAACACTGAAGCTTTCTTT. The chain joins TRBV20-1 to TRBJ1-1; possibly TRBD1 for D (6 bases). V lost 0 bases and J lost 1, with 15 bases in between. This CDR3 contains 16 residues. The V gene's germline CDR1 is DFQATT and CDR2 SNEGSKA (reference sequence).

This clonotype was observed a few times. The rearrangement uses TRBV7-2 and TRBJ1-3; tentative D call: TRBD1 (6 bases). This CDR3 region has 14 residues. The germline gives CDR1 SGHTA, CDR2 FQGNSA. Trimming took off 7 bases at V and 3 bases at J, with 13 bases between the two ends. CDR3 loop: CASTYRVGGNTIYF. CDR3 in DNA: TGTGCCAGCACCTACAGGGTTGGTGGAAACACCATATATTTT. The full variable domain, rest sourced from reference TRBV7-2 and TRBJ1-3, is GAGVSQSPSNKVTEKGKDVELRCDPISGHTALYWYRQSLGQGLEFLIYFQGNSAPDKSGLPSDRFSAERTGGSVSTLTIQRTQQEDSAVYLCASTYRVGGNTIYFGEGSWLTVV.

In its sample, this clonotype was seen many times. The genes are TRBV11-2 and TRBJ2-6; weak D call: TRBD1 (5 bases). This CDR3 region has 15 residues. Germline V gene sequence: CDR1 SGHAT, CDR2 FQNNGV. V dropped 5 bases and J dropped 0 bases, with 8 bases sitting between them. This CDR3 is CASSKDSSGANVLTF. The CDR3 DNA sequence: TGTGCCAGCAGCAAAGACAGCTCTGGGGCCAACGTCCTGACTTTC. The complete variable domain, with remaining parts taken from reference TRBV11-2 and TRBJ2-6, reads EAGVAQSPRYKIIEKRQSVAFWCNPISGHATLYWYQQILGQGPKLLIQFQNNGVVDDSQLPKDRFSAERLKGVDSTLKIQPAKLEDSAVYLCASSKDSSGANVLTFGAGSRLTVL.

The chain carries TRBV9 and TRBJ1-2; no firm D call. Germline V CDR1 and CDR2: SGDLS, YYNGEE. V lost 0 bases and J lost 1, with 4 bases in between. The CDR3 is made up of 13 amino acids. DNA for the CDR3: TGTGCCAGCAGCGTAGACAATAACTATGGCTACACCTTC. Amino acids: CASSVDNNYGYTF.

This clonotype was detected ten times or more. The chain has TRBV27 and TRBJ1-5, with TRBD1 matching over 8 bases. Germline V CDR1 and CDR2: MNHEY, SMNVEV (reference sequence). The CDR3 sequence is 15 residues long. Germline trimming cut 5 bases from V and 5 bases from J; bases unmatched to any gene: 8. The CDR3 is CASSPPDRAHQPQHF. The CDR3 region has the DNA TGTGCCAGCAGTCCCCCGGACAGGGCCCATCAGCCCCAGCATTTT.

This clonotype showed up many times. This chain uses TRBV18 with TRBJ2-5; no clear D. The germline V and J ends were trimmed by 5 bases and 6 bases, with 10 bases remaining between them. This CDR3 region has 12 residues. Germline CDR1 and CDR2: KGHSH and LQKENI. CDR3 sequence (DNA): TGTGCCAGCTCAGCGTCTTCAAAGACCCAGTACTTC. Its translation is CASSASSKTQYF.

This clonotype appeared many times. The V and J genes are TRBV28 and TRBJ2-7; D might be TRBD1 (6 bases). CDR3 size: 16 residues. Germline loops: CDR1 MDHEN, CDR2 SYDVKM. V was pared by 4 bases and J by 4 bases, with 20 bases between. CDR3 nucleotides: TGTGCCAGCAGTTCGCCACTACAGGGCGCCCCTTACGAGCAGTACTTC. Encoded protein: CASSSPLQGAPYEQYF.

This clonotype was recorded a few times. This chain joins TRBV19 and TRBJ2-6, with 7 bases that match TRBD1. This CDR3 is built from 16 residues. Germline V gene lookup returns CDR1 LNHDA and CDR2 SQIVND (reference sequence). Losses at the gene ends were 3 bases for V and 3 bases for J; bases not matched to a gene: 5. The CDR3 nucleotides read TGTGCCAGTAGTATGAAGGGGGCTGGTGGGGCCAACGTCCTGACTTTC. It codes for CASSMKGAGGANVLTF.

V is TRBV15 and J is TRBJ2-2; D might be TRBD1 (8 bases). From germline, CDR1 is LNHNV and CDR2 YYDKDF (reference sequence). The CDR3 length is 18 residues. V lost 0 bases and J 4 bases, leaving 18 bases between the germline ends. DNA of the CDR3: TGTGCCACCAGCAGAGACCGGGGGGACAGGTTCCCCACCGGGGAGCTGTTTTTT. Protein product: CATSRDRGDRFPTGELFF.

The rearrangement uses TRBV13 and TRBJ2-2; the D gene is possibly TRBD1 (5 bases). The ends were cut back, 5 bases at V and 7 bases at J, with 11 bases in the middle. CDR3 length: 13 amino acids. CDR1 PRHDT and CDR2 FYEKMQ come from the germline V gene (reference sequence). The CDR3 region has the DNA TGTGCCAGCAGCCCAAGGGGCCACGGGGAGCTGTTTTTT. As protein: CASSPRGHGELFF.

The chain employs TRBV14 and TRBJ1-1; D is unclear. This CDR3 spans 15 amino acids. V was trimmed by 4 bases and J by 1 base, leaving 13 bases between them. In germline, CDR1 is SGHDN, CDR2 FVKESK. The CDR3 DNA is TGTGCCAGCAGCCCGAGGAGGGCTCAGAACACTGAAGCTTTCTTT. Translation gives CASSPRRAQNTEAFF.

This clonotype showed up many times. The chain is built from TRBV11-2 and TRBJ1-6, with a weak D call TRBD1 (6 bases). Germline V gene data show CDR1 as SGHAT and CDR2 as FQNNGV. V gave up 5 bases and J gave up 4 bases, with 9 bases separating them. The CDR3 spans 14 residues. CDR3 in DNA: TGTGCCAGCAGCCTGGGACAATATAATTCACCCCTCCACTTT. Protein sequence: CASSLGQYNSPLHF.

This clonotype has at least ten counts. The chain couples TRBV6-2 or TRBV6-3 to TRBJ1-1; unclear D gene. Germline CDR1 reads MNHEY; CDR2 reads SVGEGT. V was pared by 2 bases and J by 6 bases, with 10 bases between. The CDR3 contains 13 residues. The CDR3 DNA is TGTGCCAGCAGTTACGGGGTAAGCGCTGAAGCTTTCTTT. Translating gives CASSYGVSAEAFF.

The chain employs TRBV28 and TRBJ2-2; D gene uncertain. V was shortened by 5 bases and J by 4 bases, with 14 bases between the two germline ends. The germline V gene encodes CDR1 MDHEN and CDR2 SYDVKM. This CDR3 is built from 15 residues. Written as DNA, the CDR3 is TGTGCCAGCAGTAAGGACCCCTCGAGCACCGGGGAGCTGTTTTTT. Encoded protein: CASSKDPSSTGELFF.